These 18 T cell receptor beta chains came from one sample sequenced in a study of CD8+ T cells in alopecia areata. Treatment meaning: oral pan-JAK inhibitor, 5-10 mg twice daily. As the sequencing template, cDNA was produced by extracting RNA and reverse transcribing it. Clones were read by immunoSEQ multiplex PCR, and TCRdb kept only the in-frame ones, dropping some. The profile shows hundreds of thousands of clones, roughly 60% of them singletons. The specimen was CD4+ T cells sorted from blood, collected at week 52, from a patient treated with tofacitinib. The receptors were sampled from a human donor with alopecia areata.

This clone was detected once. This sequence joins TRBV18 and TRBJ2-7; 10 nucleotides match TRBD2. The V and J ends lost 5 bases and 6 bases, in that order; junction bases with no gene match: 13. CDR1 is KGHSH and CDR2 is LQKENI in the germline V gene. This CDR3 region has 16 residues. The CDR3 is CASSSQSSGGAFEQYF. Written as DNA, the CDR3 is TGTGCCAGCTCATCCCAGTCGAGCGGGGGGGCGTTCGAGCAGTACTTC.

The rearrangement uses TRBV5-1 and TRBJ1-2; D is ambiguous. Germline loops: CDR1 SGHRS, CDR2 YFSETQ. The CDR3 has 13 residues. V lost 0 bases to trimming and J lost 6 bases, with 9 bases between them. This CDR3 reads CASSLAGIDGYTF. In DNA form, the CDR3 reads TGCGCCAGCAGCTTGGCCGGGATCGATGGCTACACCTTC.

This chain connects TRBV5-5 to TRBJ2-5, with D possibly being TRBD1 or TRBD2 (5 bases each). The CDR3 sequence is 15 residues long. V gave up 4 bases and J gave up 5 bases, with 18 bases separating them. CDR1 SGHKS and CDR2 YYEKEE come from the germline V gene (reference sequence). CDR3 in amino acids: CASSPGHPEWETQYF. The CDR3 nucleotides read TGTGCCAGCAGCCCGGGGCACCCCGAATGGGAGACCCAGTACTTC.

This chain links TRBV9 with TRBJ2-5; 16 positions match TRBD2. Germline-derived CDR1 and CDR2 are SGDLS and YYNGEE. The ends lost 3 bases at V and 2 bases at J; junction bases unmatched: 4. The CDR3 has 17 amino acids. The CDR3 DNA reads as TGTGCCAGCAGCGCCGGGACTAGCGGGGGGGCACAAGAGACCCAGTACTTC. Residues: CASSAGTSGGAQETQYF.

This clone showed up just a few times. The chain carries TRBV5-4 and TRBJ2-5; TRBD2 aligns across 9 bases. This CDR3 comprises 16 residues. V was pared by 4 bases and J by 5 bases, with 12 bases of the junction left unmatched. Germline V gene data show CDR1 as SGHNT and CDR2 as YYREEE (reference sequence). The CDR3 spells CASSGSSGGRVETQYF. Here the CDR3 DNA reads TGTGCCAGCAGCGGCAGTAGCGGGGGCCGTGTGGAGACCCAGTACTTC.

This clone was seen a few times. The CDR3 DNA reads TGCGCCAGCAGCTTGGGCGGTGCCGGGGAGCTGTTTTTT. As protein: CASSLGGAGELFF. V gene TRBV5-1 combines with J gene TRBJ2-2; D is uncertain. With 0 bases removed from V and 6 bases from J, the gap between germline ends came to 6 bases. Germline V gene sequence: CDR1 SGHRS, CDR2 YFSETQ. CDR3 length equals 13 residues.

This clone occurred many times. The chain is built from TRBV4-1 and TRBJ2-1; no clear D. Germline CDR1 MGHRA, CDR2 YSYEKL. V lost 0 bases and J 0 bases, leaving 6 bases between the germline ends. The CDR3 spans 15 residues. CDR3 residues: CASSQDKGSYNEQFF. CDR3 DNA: TGCGCCAGCAGCCAAGATAAGGGCTCCTACAATGAGCAGTTCTTC.

This sequence joins TRBV15 and TRBJ2-7, with no clear D. Per germline, CDR1 LNHNV and CDR2 YYDKDF (reference sequence). The V end lost 1 base, the J end lost 4 bases, and 5 bases lay between the germline ends. CDR3 length: 12 amino acids. The CDR3 sequence is CATSRAFYEQYF. The CDR3 DNA reads TGTGCCACCAGCAGAGCTTTTTACGAGCAGTACTTC.

V and J are TRBV9 and TRBJ1-2; D may be TRBD1 (5 bases). The CDR3 consists of 15 residues. Germline V gene sequence: CDR1 SGDLS, CDR2 YYNGEE. Trimming removed 0 bases at V and 7 bases at J, with 16 bases between. The CDR3 coding sequence is TGTGCCAGCAGCGTAGCTACGGAGGGGACGGGTGGCTACACCTTC. This encodes CASSVATEGTGGYTF.

V is TRBV30 and J is TRBJ1-2; D gene ambiguous. CDR1 and CDR2 (germline): GTSNPN, SVGIG (reference sequence). V was trimmed by 0 bases and J by 6 bases, leaving 14 bases between them. This CDR3 is built from 14 residues. CDR3 sequence (DNA): TGTGCCTGGAGTGTACCAGGACGAGAGCATGGCTACACCTTC. Its translation is CAWSVPGREHGYTF.

The chain recombines TRBV2 with TRBJ2-2; D is possibly TRBD2 (5 bases). The germline V and J ends were trimmed by 3 bases and 6 bases, with 14 bases remaining between them. Per the germline V gene, CDR1 is SNHLY and CDR2 is FYNNEI. The CDR3 spans 15 residues. CDR3 region: CASSESGLEAGELFF. As DNA, the CDR3 is TGTGCCAGCAGTGAGTCCGGGTTGGAGGCCGGGGAGCTGTTTTTT. The full variable domain, rest sourced from reference TRBV2 and TRBJ2-2, is EPEVTQTPSHQVTQMGQEVILRCVPISNHLYFYWYRQILGQKVEFLVSFYNNEISEKSEIFDDQFSVERPDGSNFTLKIRSTKLEDSAMYFCASSESGLEAGELFFGEGSRLTVL.

The J gene is TRBJ2-1, the V gene TRBV5-1, with 7 bases matching TRBD1. Germline V lookup: CDR1 SGHRS, CDR2 YFSETQ. The ends lost 4 bases at V and 8 bases at J; junction bases unmatched: 9. This CDR3 spans 14 amino acids. The CDR3 reads CASSPWTGKHEQFF. CDR3 in DNA: TGCGCCAGCAGCCCCTGGACAGGCAAACATGAGCAGTTCTTC.

Remarks on this clone: In the same sample, other DNA sequences code for this CDR3. The chain combines TRBV7-9 with TRBJ1-2; D is undetermined. Deletions cut 1 base from V and 0 bases from J, with 3 bases between. CDR3 size: 13 residues. Germline CDR1 SEHNR, CDR2 FQNEAQ (reference sequence). CDR3 amino acids: CASSLGTNYGYTF. As DNA, the CDR3 is TGTGCCAGCAGCTTAGGAACTAACTATGGCTACACCTTC.

The chain has TRBV5-6 and TRBJ2-4; D is tentatively TRBD1 or TRBD2 (6 bases each). The V and J ends lost 3 bases and 0 bases respectively, with 10 bases between them. This CDR3 region has 15 residues. Germline loops: CDR1 SGHDT, CDR2 YYEEEE. The CDR3 here is CASSWGALAKNIQYF. CDR3 nucleotide sequence: TGTGCCAGCAGCTGGGGGGCACTAGCCAAAAACATTCAGTACTTC.

The rearrangement joins TRBV13 to TRBJ1-4; D is unclear. The CDR3 contains 13 residues. Looked up from germline, CDR1 is PRHDT and CDR2 is FYEKMQ (reference sequence). The V end was cut by 5 bases, the J end by 5 bases, with 9 bases between. The CDR3, as DNA: TGTGCCAGCAGCCCTGGCCCCAATGAAAAACTGTTTTTT. This encodes CASSPGPNEKLFF.

This clone was seen only a few times. The V gene is TRBV27, the J gene TRBJ1-2, with D possibly TRBD1 on 6 matching bases. The ends were cut back, 5 bases at V and 2 bases at J, with 9 bases in the middle. Germline V gives CDR1 MNHEY, CDR2 SMNVEV (reference sequence). The CDR3 is made up of 13 amino acids. CDR3 coding DNA: TGTGCCAGCAGTCGGACAGTCAACTATGGCTACACCTTC. Translation gives CASSRTVNYGYTF.

This clone was found once. This sequence joins TRBV5-1 and TRBJ2-1; D unresolved. Germline CDR1 and CDR2: SGHRS and YFSETQ. The CDR3 is made up of 15 amino acids. The germline V and J ends were trimmed by 6 bases and 5 bases, with 18 bases remaining between them. The CDR3 DNA is TGCGCCAGCAAGGCCAGACTGGATCCTAACAATGAGCAGTTCTTC. Protein sequence: CASKARLDPNNEQFF.

Concerning this clone itself: Other DNA sequences of this sample code for an identical CDR3. The chain uses TRBV7-9 and TRBJ1-4; 11 bases are shared with TRBD1. This CDR3 is built from 14 residues. Germline V gives CDR1 SEHNR, CDR2 FQNEAQ (reference sequence). Trimming removed 3 bases from V and 8 bases from J; junction bases left unmatched: 2. The DNA of the CDR3 is TGTGCCAGCAGCTTTGGACAGGGGGCGGAAAAACTGTTTTTT. Encoded protein: CASSFGQGAEKLFF. The entire variable domain, with the rest obtained from reference TRBV7-9 and TRBJ1-4, is as follows: DTGVSQNPRHKITKRGQNVTFRCDPISEHNRLYWYRQTLGQGPEFLTYFQNEAQLEKSRLLSDRFSAERPKGSFSTLEIQRTEQGDSAMYLCASSFGQGAEKLFFGSGTQLSVL.